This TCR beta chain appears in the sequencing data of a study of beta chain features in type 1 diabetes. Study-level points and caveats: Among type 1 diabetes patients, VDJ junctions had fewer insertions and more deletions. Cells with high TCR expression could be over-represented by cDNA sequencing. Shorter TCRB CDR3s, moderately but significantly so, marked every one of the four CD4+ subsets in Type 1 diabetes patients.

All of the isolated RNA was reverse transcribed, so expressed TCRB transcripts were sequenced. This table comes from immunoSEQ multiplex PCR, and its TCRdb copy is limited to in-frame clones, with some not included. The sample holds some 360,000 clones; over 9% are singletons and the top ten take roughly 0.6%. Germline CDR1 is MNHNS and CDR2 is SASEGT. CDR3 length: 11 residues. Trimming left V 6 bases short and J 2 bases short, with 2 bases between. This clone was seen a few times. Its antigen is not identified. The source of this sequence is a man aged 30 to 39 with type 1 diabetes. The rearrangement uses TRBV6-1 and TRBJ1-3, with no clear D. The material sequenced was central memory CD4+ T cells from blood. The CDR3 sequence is CASRAGNTIYF. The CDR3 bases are TGTGCCAGCAGGGCTGGAAACACCATATATTTT.